This T cell receptor (beta chain) was observed in a study of control samples from healthy donors and cancer patients. V lost 3 bases, J lost 3 bases, and 5 bases stayed unmatched. The CDR3 length is 14 residues. From germline, CDR1 is SGDLS and CDR2 YYNGEE. The data were produced by immunoSEQ multiplex PCR, yet TCRdb's version contains in-frame clones alone and is incomplete. This repertoire shows 70,000 to 95,000 clones, under 95% found once; its top ten account for roughly 1.3%. The chain links TRBV9 to TRBJ2-7; TRBD1 aligns across 8 bases. Sequenced material: PBMCs. This clonotype originated in a woman in her forties with lung cancer. The CDR3 sequence is CASSAQGASYEQYF. CDR3 nucleotides: TGTGCCAGCAGCGCCCAGGGGGCTAGCTACGAGCAGTACTTC.